These 25 T cell receptor beta chains were sequenced from one sample in a study of vaccination effects on CD4 cells after COVID-19. Using viral peptide pools, the ViraFEST assay grew out antigen-specific CD4+ T cells prior to sequencing. Culturing for ten to eleven days preceded CD4+ T cell isolation. Vaccine recipients had no previous SARS-CoV-2 infection; their nucleocapsid antibodies were negative. No antigen is known for these receptors. TCRdb's copy holds only in-frame clones and misses some; the assay was immunoSEQ multiplex PCR. This sample yields more than 40,000 clones, of which roughly four fifths are seen a single time; 10% to 12% belongs to the top ten. The source material was CD4+ T cells from PBMCs cultured with SARS-CoV-2 spike peptides, sampled before COVID-19 vaccination. These receptors came from a human donor who received a COVID-19 vaccine.

The chain couples TRBV11-2 to TRBJ2-1; D is uncertain. CDR3 length equals 12 residues. V lost 4 bases, J lost 6 bases, and 7 bases lay in between. Germline CDR1 and CDR2: SGHAT and FQNNGV. The CDR3 reads CASSSVLNEQFF. The DNA of the CDR3 is TGTGCCAGCAGCTCCGTCCTCAATGAGCAGTTCTTC.

The chain joins TRBV10-3 to TRBJ1-3, with D unresolved. Germline V gene sequence: CDR1 ENHRY, CDR2 SYGVKD. CDR3 length: 16 residues. The germline V and J ends were trimmed by 2 bases and 0 bases, with 11 bases remaining between them. In DNA, the CDR3 is TGTGCCATCAGTGAGATTACCGGGAGCTCTGGAAACACCATATATTTT. Its translation is CAISEITGSSGNTIYF.

The rearrangement links TRBV29-1 to TRBJ1-1; tentative D call: TRBD1 (6 bases). V was trimmed by 4 bases and J by 11 bases, leaving 20 bases between them. The CDR3 is 13 amino acids. CDR1 is SQVTM, CDR2 ANQGSEA, per germline. CDR3 bases: TGCAGCGTTGTTGGGTCAGGGGATTTAGTGGCTTTCTTT. Its translation: CSVVGSGDLVAFF.

This chain connects TRBV5-5 to TRBJ2-7; D might be TRBD1 (5 bases). Germline V gives CDR1 SGHKS, CDR2 YYEKEE (reference sequence). CDR3 length: 14 amino acids. V lost 1 base and J 3 bases, leaving 11 bases between the germline ends. This chain's CDR3 is CASSLYGQGYEQYV. Here the CDR3 DNA reads TGTGCCAGCAGCTTGTATGGCCAGGGCTACGAGCAGTACGTC.

This chain uses TRBV9 with TRBJ1-4, with D uncertain. This CDR3 comprises 16 residues. Germline assignment: CDR1 SGDLS and CDR2 YYNGEE. V was shortened by 0 bases and J by 8 bases, with 17 bases between the two germline ends. In DNA form, the CDR3 reads TGTGCCAGCAGCGTAGGAGGGAACCGACTGCAGGAAAAACTGTTTTTT. The encoded protein is CASSVGGNRLQEKLFF.

V and J are TRBV23-1 and TRBJ1-5; 7 bases agree with TRBD1. TRBV23-1 counts as an open reading frame of uncertain function. The CDR3 loop spans 16 amino acids. With 3 bases clipped from V and 2 bases from J, the junction kept 7 bases outside the gene matches. CDR3 coding DNA: TGCGCCAGCAGTCACGGAGGGGGCGAAGGCAATCAGCCCCAGCATTTT. Protein sequence: CASSHGGGEGNQPQHF.

This sequence joins TRBV13 and TRBJ2-7; D is unclear. In germline, CDR1 is PRHDT, CDR2 FYEKMQ (reference sequence). V was shortened by 1 base and J by 4 bases, with 5 bases between the two germline ends. CDR3 length equals 12 residues. CDR3 nucleotides: TGTGCCAGCAGCTTAGCGGGTTACGAGCAGTACGTC. This translates into CASSLAGYEQYV.

The V and J genes are TRBV14 and TRBJ2-3; TRBD1 or TRBD2 may be the D gene (5 bases each). Trimming left V 4 bases short and J 6 bases short, with 23 bases between. CDR3 length: 17 amino acids. Germline CDR1 is SGHDN and CDR2 is FVKESK. The CDR3 sequence: CASSLKATGTGTDTQYF. In DNA form, the CDR3 reads TGTGCCAGCAGCCTAAAAGCGACCGGGACCGGGACCGATACGCAGTATTTT.

The chain carries TRBV6-5 and TRBJ2-5; TRBD1 agrees at 9 bases. Germline V lookup: CDR1 MNHEY, CDR2 SVGAGI. CDR3 length equals 15 residues. V was pared by 2 bases and J by 5 bases, with 6 bases of the junction left unmatched. CDR3 residues: CASSYGDREGETQYF. In DNA form, the CDR3 reads TGTGCCAGCAGTTACGGGGACAGGGAAGGGGAGACCCAGTACTTC.

The genes are TRBV6-5 and TRBJ2-1, with unresolved D. Trimming removed 6 bases at V and 9 bases at J, with 9 bases between. Germline assignment: CDR1 MNHEY and CDR2 SVGAGI. The CDR3 contains 11 residues. CDR3 residues: CASRTTAEQFF. The DNA of the CDR3 is TGTGCCAGCAGGACAACGGCTGAGCAGTTCTTC.

As DNA, the CDR3 is TGTGCCAGTAGCCCGGGTAGCGGGGGGCACTACAATGAGCAGTTCTTC. Translation gives CASSPGSGGHYNEQFF. The chain links TRBV19 to TRBJ2-1, with 10 bases fitting TRBD2. CDR1 LNHDA and CDR2 SQIVND come from the germline V gene (reference sequence). The CDR3 covers 16 residues. V lost 6 bases and J lost 3; bases outside the gene matches: 8.

CDR3 in DNA: TGTGCCAGCAGTTCGGGTGGTACTAATGAAAAACTGTTTTTT. Translation gives CASSSGGTNEKLFF. The V gene is TRBV6-5, the J gene TRBJ1-4; D unclear. V dropped 4 bases and J dropped 2 bases, with 8 bases sitting between them. The CDR3 length is 14 residues. Per germline, CDR1 MNHEY and CDR2 SVGAGI.

The chain has TRBV5-1 and TRBJ2-6, with unresolved D. The V gene lost 2 bases and the J gene lost 0 bases, with 6 bases spanning the gap. From germline, CDR1 is SGHRS and CDR2 YFSETQ. The CDR3 length is 15 residues. The DNA of the CDR3 is TGCGCCAGCAGCTTCCCTGGCTCTGGGGCCAACGTCCTGACTTTC. Residues: CASSFPGSGANVLTF.

V and J are TRBV6-5 and TRBJ2-6, with 9 bases identical to TRBD1. The CDR3 extends over 15 amino acids. The J segment lost 0 bases and the V segment lost 10 bases, leaving 4 bases of the junction unmatched. The germline V gene encodes CDR1 MNHEY and CDR2 SVGAGI. The CDR3 DNA is TGTGCCACCCGGGACAGGGTCTCTGGGGCCAACGTCCTGACTTTC. Its protein product is CATRDRVSGANVLTF.

The V call is TRBV12-2, the J call TRBJ2-5; the table's D call TRBD1 went unverified against the DNA. TRBV12-2 counts as a pseudogene. The CDR3 contains 15 residues. The CDR3 loop reads CASRFRVRGKETQYF. DNA for the CDR3: TGTGCAAGTCGCTTCAGGGTTAGGGGGAAAGAGACCCAGTACTTC.

The chain combines TRBV29-1 with TRBJ2-5; D is unclear. Trimming cost V 0 bases and J 7 bases, with 9 bases left between them. The CDR3 has 12 amino acids. Germline V gene lookup returns CDR1 SQVTM and CDR2 ANQGSEA. CDR3 DNA sequence: TGCAGCGTTGAAGATCAGTGGAGGACCCAGTACTTC. Protein sequence: CSVEDQWRTQYF.

This clone was detected a few times. The chain joins TRBV9 to TRBJ1-3; no definite D call. The V end lost 0 bases, the J end lost 0 bases, and 10 bases lay between the germline ends. This CDR3 is built from 16 residues. Per germline, CDR1 SGDLS and CDR2 YYNGEE. Written as DNA, the CDR3 is TGTGCCAGCAGCGTAGCGGCAGCTAACTCTGGAAACACCATATATTTT. Amino acids: CASSVAAANSGNTIYF.

The chain combines TRBV2 with TRBJ2-3; D is perhaps TRBD2 (6 bases). V was clipped by 10 bases and J by 2 bases, with 13 bases between them. The CDR3 is 13 amino acids. The germline CDR1 and CDR2 sequences are SNHLY and FYNNEI. The CDR3 here is CATTSRDTDTQYF. The CDR3 DNA sequence: TGTGCCACAACTAGCCGAGACACAGATACGCAGTATTTT. Full variable domain (remainder filled in from reference TRBV2 and TRBJ2-3): EPEVTQTPSHQVTQMGQEVILRCVPISNHLYFYWYRQILGQKVEFLVSFYNNEISEKSEIFDDQFSVERPDGSNFTLKIRSTKLEDSAMYFCATTSRDTDTQYFGPGTRLTVL.

The rearrangement joins TRBV7-9 to TRBJ2-7; TRBD1 or TRBD2 may be the D gene (6 bases each). The length of the CDR3 is 15 residues. Trimming cost V 2 bases and J 7 bases, with 18 bases left between them. Per the germline V gene, CDR1 is SEHNR and CDR2 is FQNEAQ (reference sequence). This chain's CDR3 is CASSLSGGAVREQYV. CDR3 coding DNA: TGTGCCAGCAGCTTATCCGGGGGCGCCGTTCGGGAGCAGTACGTC.

The chain is built from TRBV5-1 and TRBJ2-1; possibly TRBD1 for D (5 bases). The CDR3 has 13 amino acids. V was cut by 4 bases and J by 8 bases, with 13 bases left in between. Germline V CDR1 and CDR2: SGHRS, YFSETQ. The CDR3 loop reads CASSMTVNDEQFF. The DNA of the CDR3 is TGCGCCAGCAGCATGACAGTGAACGATGAGCAGTTCTTC.

The gene calls are TRBV5-6 and TRBJ1-2; possible D gene TRBD1, 5 bases. Trimming left V 2 bases short and J 7 bases short, with 12 bases between. CDR1 and CDR2 from the germline V gene are SGHDT and YYEEEE. The CDR3 spans 13 residues. Here the CDR3 DNA reads TGTGCCAGCAGCTTCAGAGGGCAGGGTGGCTACACCTTC. It is translated as CASSFRGQGGYTF.

CDR3 protein: CASSRPIGGGGSHEQYV. In DNA, the CDR3 is TGTGCCAGCAGTCGCCCTATAGGGGGCGGGGGTTCCCACGAGCAGTACGTC. The chain links TRBV6-2 or TRBV6-3 to TRBJ2-7, with D possibly being TRBD1 or TRBD2 (7 bases each). Germline V CDR1 and CDR2: MNHEY, SVGEGT. V was pared by 5 bases and J by 5 bases, with 25 bases between. This CDR3 is built from 17 residues.

V gene TRBV18 combines with J gene TRBJ1-3, with 10 bases identical to TRBD1. The germline V gene has CDR1 KGHSH and CDR2 LQKENI. V gave up 6 bases and J gave up 4 bases; unmatched junction bases: 6. This CDR3 has 15 amino acids. CDR3 DNA sequence: TGTGCCAGCTCCCCGACAGGGGGCGAAGGAAACACCATATATTTT. Amino acids: CASSPTGGEGNTIYF.

This rearrangement joins TRBV20-1 to TRBJ2-5; maybe TRBD1 (5 bases). This CDR3 has 11 residues. V was trimmed by 5 bases and J by 4 bases, leaving 8 bases between them. Germline lookup yields CDR1 DFQATT and CDR2 SNEGSKA (reference sequence). The CDR3 bases are TGCAGTGCTGTCCAGGGAGAGACCCAGTACTTC. As protein: CSAVQGETQYF.

V is TRBV20-1 and J is TRBJ1-2; possible D gene TRBD1, 5 bases. V dropped 3 bases and J dropped 7 bases, with 9 bases sitting between them. Looked up from germline, CDR1 is DFQATT and CDR2 is SNEGSKA (reference sequence). CDR3 length equals 11 residues. The CDR3 loop reads CSASRGTGYTF. The CDR3 DNA reads as TGCAGTGCTAGCCGAGGGACTGGCTACACCTTC.